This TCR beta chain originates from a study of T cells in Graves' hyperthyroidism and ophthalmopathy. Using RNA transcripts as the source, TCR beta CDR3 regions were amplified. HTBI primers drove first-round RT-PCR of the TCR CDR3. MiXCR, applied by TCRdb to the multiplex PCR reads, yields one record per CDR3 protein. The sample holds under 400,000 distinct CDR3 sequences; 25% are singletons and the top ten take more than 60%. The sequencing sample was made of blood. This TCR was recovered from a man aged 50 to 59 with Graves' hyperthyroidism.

This chain's CDR3 is CASNRTGFTEAFF. For the CDR3, the DNA is TGTGCCAGCAATAGAACAGGGTTCACTGAAGCTTTCTTT. The chain joins TRBV13 to TRBJ1-1; possible D gene TRBD1, 6 bases. Trimming pared 7 bases from V and 4 bases from J, leaving 13 bases between. From germline, CDR1 is PRHDT and CDR2 FYEKMQ (reference sequence). The CDR3 length is 13 residues.